These 16 T cell receptor beta chains share one sample of origin, sequenced in a study of blood T cell repertoires in COVID-19. TCRdb's copy holds only in-frame clones and misses some; the assay was immunoSEQ multiplex PCR. This table has around 300,000 clones, roughly 90% appearing once. The specimen was peripheral blood. The receptors here all came from a man in his forties or fifties with acute or convalescent COVID-19.

V is TRBV5-1 and J is TRBJ2-2, with D perhaps matching TRBD2 (5 bases). This CDR3 comprises 16 residues. V was pared by 0 bases and J by 1 base, with 10 bases between. Per germline, CDR1 SGHRS and CDR2 YFSETQ. The CDR3 loop is CASSLEIARNTGELFF. The CDR3 DNA reads as TGCGCCAGCAGCTTGGAGATAGCGAGGAACACCGGGGAGCTGTTTTTT.

This clone turned up a few times. This chain joins TRBV27 and TRBJ1-1, with D possibly TRBD1 on 6 matching bases. CDR3 length: 14 residues. Germline loops: CDR1 MNHEY, CDR2 SMNVEV (reference sequence). The V end lost 5 bases, the J end lost 2 bases, and 12 bases lay between the germline ends. This CDR3 reads CASSPRQVNTEAFF. The CDR3 DNA sequence: TGTGCCAGCAGTCCTCGACAGGTCAACACTGAAGCTTTCTTT.

This chain uses TRBV30 with TRBJ1-1; 10 nucleotides line up with TRBD1. Germline V gene lookup returns CDR1 GTSNPN and CDR2 SVGIG (reference sequence). V gave up 5 bases and J gave up 5 bases; unmatched junction bases: 5. There are 13 residues in the CDR3. As DNA, the CDR3 is TGTGCCTGGGACAGGGGGCTAAGGACTGAAGCTTTCTTT. This sequence encodes CAWDRGLRTEAFF.

Regarding this clone: Other DNA sequences within the sample encode an identical CDR3. The rearrangement joins TRBV9 to TRBJ2-5, with D maybe TRBD2 (6 bases). This CDR3 region has 14 residues. Trimming took off 0 bases at V and 5 bases at J, with 11 bases between the two ends. The germline gives CDR1 SGDLS, CDR2 YYNGEE. The CDR3: CASSVEAGRETQYF. In DNA form, the CDR3 reads TGTGCCAGCAGCGTAGAGGCAGGGAGGGAGACCCAGTACTTC. Complete variable domain (other parts from reference TRBV9 and TRBJ2-5): DSGVTQTPKHLITATGQRVTLRCSPRSGDLSVYWYQQSLDQGLQFLIQYYNGEERAKGNILERFSAQQFPDLHSELNLSSLELGDSALYFCASSVEAGRETQYFGPGTRLLVL.

This clone appeared a single time. The chain uses TRBV6-1 and TRBJ2-7; D uncertain. CDR3 size: 13 residues. Germline loops: CDR1 MNHNS, CDR2 SASEGT. The V and J ends lost 3 bases and 3 bases respectively, with 9 bases between them. The CDR3 DNA sequence: TGTGCCAGCAGTGACAACAGCTACTACGAGCAGTACTTC. Translating gives CASSDNSYYEQYF.

This clone was observed once. The chain is built from TRBV6-6 and TRBJ1-2; D unclear. Germline-derived CDR1 and CDR2 are MNHNY and SVGAGI (reference sequence). V lost 4 bases to trimming and J lost 3 bases, with 9 bases between them. This CDR3 is built from 13 residues. The CDR3 loop is CASSSPGYYGYTF. DNA for the CDR3: TGTGCCAGCAGTTCTCCAGGATACTATGGCTACACCTTC.

The rearrangement joins TRBV6-1 to TRBJ1-4; D is perhaps TRBD1 (5 bases). Trimming cost V 2 bases and J 6 bases, with 19 bases left between them. Germline-derived CDR1 and CDR2 are MNHNS and SASEGT. CDR3 length equals 17 residues. The CDR3 region is CASSERPGRIGDEKLFF. The CDR3 DNA reads as TGTGCCAGCAGTGAACGCCCAGGGAGGATTGGGGATGAAAAACTGTTTTTT.

As regards this clone: Other nucleotide sequences from this sample produce the same CDR3. This chain uses TRBV11-2 with TRBJ1-5; D perhaps matches TRBD1 (5 bases). The V gene lost 1 base and the J gene lost 3 bases, with 10 bases spanning the gap. The CDR3 has 15 amino acids. Per the germline V gene, CDR1 is SGHAT and CDR2 is FQNNGV. The CDR3, as DNA: TGTGCCAGCAGCTTAGGGGGCAGGGCCAATCAGCCCCAGCATTTT. As protein: CASSLGGRANQPQHF.

The chain is built from TRBV7-2 and TRBJ1-6, with TRBD1 identical over 9 bases. The V gene's germline CDR1 is SGHTA and CDR2 FQGNSA. V lost 5 bases, J lost 2 bases, and 7 bases stayed unmatched. The CDR3 is 17 residues long. The CDR3 protein is CASSPRTGGPYNSPLHF. CDR3 DNA: TGTGCCAGCAGCCCCCGAACAGGGGGCCCCTATAATTCACCCCTCCACTTT.

V is TRBV5-1 and J is TRBJ1-1; a possible D gene is TRBD1 (5 bases). Between the trimmed V and J ends, which lost 4 bases and 4 bases, there was a span of 14 bases. The CDR3 has 14 amino acids. From germline, CDR1 is SGHRS and CDR2 YFSETQ. The CDR3 nucleotides read TGCGCCAGCAGCCCCTCTAGGGGTGGCACTGAAGCTTTCTTT. As protein: CASSPSRGGTEAFF.

The CDR3 coding sequence is TGTGCCTGGACCGGGGGAGATAGCAATCAGCCCCAGCATTTT. Residues: CAWTGGDSNQPQHF. V is TRBV30 and J is TRBJ1-5, with a tentative D call TRBD1 (5 bases). Germline loops: CDR1 GTSNPN, CDR2 SVGIG (reference sequence). The V end was cut by 4 bases, the J end by 0 bases, with 10 bases between. CDR3 length: 14 residues.

The V gene is TRBV18, the J gene TRBJ2-7, with D possibly being TRBD1 (6 bases). This CDR3 is built from 14 residues. CDR1 KGHSH and CDR2 LQKENI come from the germline V gene. The germline V and J ends were trimmed by 1 base and 5 bases, with 12 bases remaining between them. The CDR3 DNA reads as TGTGCCAGCTCACCACAACAGGGCCTCCACGAGCAGTACTTC. The encoded protein is CASSPQQGLHEQYF.

With respect to this clone: Compared with germline, one end of the junction differs, possibly owing to a read error. The CDR3: CASSLGLNNEQFF. The CDR3 DNA follows: TGTGCTAGCAGCTTAGGACTAAACAATGAGCAGTTCTTC. The chain recombines TRBV7-7 with TRBJ2-1; possibly TRBD2 for D (6 bases). The CDR3 runs to 13 residues. The germline gives CDR1 SSHAT, CDR2 FNYEAQ (reference sequence).

V usage is TRBV10-3 and J usage is TRBJ2-7, with a tentative D call TRBD2 (5 bases). The CDR3 covers 15 residues. V lost 3 bases, J lost 2 bases, and 14 bases lay in between. Germline CDR1 reads ENHRY; CDR2 reads SYGVKD. The CDR3 sequence: CAISEEDGITYEQYF. CDR3 nucleotide sequence: TGTGCCATCAGTGAAGAGGACGGGATAACCTACGAGCAGTACTTC.

The chain carries TRBV7-2 and TRBJ1-4; 7 bases are a match to TRBD1. There are 14 residues in the CDR3. CDR1 is SGHTA, CDR2 FQGNSA, per germline. The J segment lost 7 bases and the V segment lost 5 bases, leaving 7 bases of the junction unmatched. The CDR3 nucleotides read TGTGCCAGCAGCCGGAAGACAGGGTCTGAAAAACTGTTTTTT. The encoded protein is CASSRKTGSEKLFF.

The chain joins TRBV9 to TRBJ1-6; perhaps TRBD1 as D (5 bases). CDR1 and CDR2 (germline): SGDLS, YYNGEE. The CDR3 has 14 amino acids. V was shortened by 0 bases and J by 8 bases, with 9 bases between the two germline ends. The CDR3 is CASSVGGADSPLHF. Here the CDR3 DNA reads TGTGCCAGCAGCGTAGGTGGGGCGGATTCACCCCTCCACTTT.